This T cell receptor beta chain was sequenced during a study of cytomegalovirus exposure and HLA in healthy donors (dated 2017 in TCRdb). In terms of the full investigation: According to an earlier analysis of around 600 of the donors, roughly 180 million T cells yielded 95 million to 140 million unique TCR beta sequences and approximately 280 Gb of sequence data. The study combined high-throughput TCR immunosequencing, statistical association of individual TCRs with disease status, and machine learning to predict cytomegalovirus infection status. To decide whether each TCR beta V gene segment behaved as functional or pseudogenic, an earlier analysis of approximately 590 of the donors relied on high-throughput TCR beta sequencing. To study patterns of TCR occurrence, a later analysis re-analyzed previously published TCR beta repertoires from 666 donors and added high-resolution HLA genotyping. About 320 gigabases of sequencing data and roughly 90 million unique TCR sequences were included in an early release covering roughly 600 HLA-typed donors. The study profiled the T cell repertoires of approximately 700 subjects by immunosequencing and related them to cytomegalovirus serostatus. Donor age, sex, ethnicity and CMV serostatus were compiled alongside the repertoire data. HLA typing covered class I and class II loci at four-digit resolution. Rather than drawing on any new phenotypic data, the later analysis identified candidate immune exposures from TCR beta sequences and the way those sequences occurred across donors. A separate validation cohort of 100 to 150 different subjects was used in addition to the roughly 670-subject first cohort. The study aimed to test whether cataloging public T cell receptors could reveal signatures of past pathogen exposure. A later genetic analysis took genome-wide SNP genotypes for about 55% of the 666 donors and used that subset as a discovery cohort. Across some 400 genotyped donors of the cohort, an average of approximately 240,000 unique TCR beta nucleotide sequences per donor were sequenced, and roughly 20% of those sequences were non-productive. Because of strong linkage in the cohort, roughly 5 DR-DQ haplotypes were treated as single units for association and clustering. Typing coverage differed by locus: A, B, C, DRB1 and DQB1 were typed in about 620-630 donors, DQA1 in around 500, DPA1 in over 600, and DPB1 in just under 490. The genetic ancestry cluster associated with self-reported Caucasian donors included over 80% of the roughly 400 genotyped donors. Every repertoire in the discovery cohort had been generated on one and the same sequencing platform.

The CDR1 and CDR2 encoded by the germline V gene are SGHAT and FQNNGV. The V end loses 1 base and the J end loses 2 bases, and a stretch of 20 bases separates them. Inclusive of the bounding cysteine and phenylalanine, the CDR3 is 18 residues long. Here the CDR3 DNA is all that survives: 54 bases in frame from base 1. Results and caveats for the whole study, not just this receptor: Because counts were too low, about 18 rarely observed V segments, including chromosome 9 orphons, were excluded from the earlier analysis of fewer than 650 of the donors. According to a later analysis, most CMV-associated TCR beta chains appeared to be HLA-restricted, and the HLA associations seemed to be driven largely by CMV exposure. Because HLA typing was missing for some donors at each locus, association tests included only the typed subset. The cohort was sequenced for TCR beta chains only, and without alpha or paired-chain data the features that could be detected were limited. In a later analysis, about 17,000 TCR beta sequences were associated with specific HLA alleles at a false discovery rate of 0.05. Roughly uniform sequencing depth across donors was assumed in presence/absence analyses, although this assumption may not hold. In the study, some 160 TCR beta chains were listed as associated with cytomegalovirus. Linkage disequilibrium might explain the correlated functional status among segregating V segments, but an unknown experimental factor could not be excluded. According to a later genetic analysis, donors in an Asian-associated ancestry cluster had fewer N-insertions in productive TCRs than the approximately 710-donor mean. A few of the identified cytomegalovirus-associated TCR beta chains were confirmed in vitro to be specific for cytomegalovirus antigens. Because the 87-base-pair reads could not distinguish some IMGT-functional V segments, including TRBV6-2 and TRBV6-3, those segments were excluded. For the cohort, immune exposure information was limited to CMV serostatus. Broadly in line with IMGT annotations, most TCR beta V segments showed up in productive rearrangements about 87% or about 30% of the time in an earlier analysis of a few hundred of the donors. A group of highly shared sequence variants was considered likely to be a technical artifact of the sequencing pipeline. While some public TCRs were present in many individuals, most TCR sequences turned up only very rarely across donors. In both the original and validation cohorts, the classifier was reported to diagnose cytomegalovirus status with high specificity and sensitivity. In a later analysis, HLA-associated TCR beta chains were found to be more clonally expanded and to have lower generation probabilities than equally common non-associated chains. According to a later analysis, TCR association rates differed among HLA loci, with DRB1 alleles showing the most associated TCRs and HLA-C alleles showing the fewest. A later genetic analysis associated a missense DCLRE1C variant with V-gene and J-gene trimming of TCR beta chains, and an independent cohort replicated the association. Strong co-occurrence of HLA alleles, especially DR and DQ, made assigning TCR associations to individual alleles difficult. According to the authors, the approach could potentially be generalized to other disease states and immunological phenotypes. A further reported finding was that TCR beta sequences accurately predicted the HLA-A and HLA-B alleles for most subjects in the first cohort. According to a later analysis, parvovirus B19, influenza, CMV and Epstein-Barr virus appeared linked to several top co-occurrence clusters.

Turning to this clone: Its antigen remains undetermined. Base qualities are not recorded, but no much larger clone differs from it by a single base.

Library method: the immunoSEQ multiplex PCR assay. For the multiplex PCR, a mixture combining 60 forward primers for TCR Vbeta segments and 13 reverse primers for TCR Jbeta segments was used. Amplification of the CDR3 region of rearranged TCR beta genes was performed with a multiplex PCR assay on genomic DNA. On the Illumina HiSeq System, the amplified TCR beta libraries were sequenced as 87-base-pair reads. The original methods were these. A later analysis tallied roughly 76 million unique TCR beta chains across the approximately 670 repertoires, and some 10 million of those chains were shared by two or more donors. A nearest-neighbor algorithm error-corrected the raw reads and collapsed the reads into unique sequences, merging closely related sequences to remove PCR and sequencing errors. CDR3 sequences were aligned to IMGT reference sequences to assign V, D and J gene segments. Each retained sequence needed at least a six-nucleotide match to both a V gene segment and a J gene segment. A rearrangement counted as productive if the CDR3 had no stop codons and remained in frame with V and J, and every other rearrangement counted as non-productive. CDR3 was defined according to IMGT convention as the region running from the second conserved V-encoded cysteine to the conserved J-encoded phenylalanine. In an earlier analysis of roughly 580 of the donors, sequences lacking an unambiguous match to a single V gene segment were excluded. An earlier analysis of 450 to 650 of the donors called V segments functional above 56.7% productive rearrangements and segregating when the between-donor standard deviation exceeded 5%. A statistical classification framework was built for diagnosing cytomegalovirus status from the catalog of TCR beta chain sequences. V and J gene assignment, in a later analysis, came from comparing TCR nucleotide sequences with IMGT/GENE-DB human TR gene sequences. Using the TCRdist pipeline, a later analysis assigned CDR3 sequences along with most-parsimonious VDJ recombination scenarios. A later analysis defined each TCR beta chain by its CDR3 amino acid sequence plus V-gene family, and excluded reads lacking a unique V-gene family. To address suspected cross-contamination and a sequencing artifact, a later analysis removed some 620 highly shared, low-generation-probability nucleotide sequences. In a later analysis, a clonal expansion index was calculated for each public chain from normalized within-repertoire ranks of inferred template counts. A later analysis computed generation probabilities with a VDJ recombination model fitted to out-of-frame rearrangements, and checked the results against IGoR. In a later analysis, hypergeometric tests were used to score TCR-TCR, TCR-HLA and TCR-CMV co-occurrence, with a repertoire-size bias correction applied to TCR pairs. In a later analysis, false discovery rates were estimated by permuting HLA or CMV assignments 20 times. In a later analysis, co-occurring TCRs were grouped using DBSCAN, and TCRdist sequence similarity was added for clustering within HLA-allele-positive subsets. For co-occurrence clustering, repertoires with fewer than 30,000 or more than 120,000 public chains were excluded, along with about five repertoires with anomalous nucleotide sharing. Not all clones reach the TCRdb copy of this immuneACCESS table, which keeps in-frame sequences only. Checked studies attribute under half of the gap to unresolved V genes and leave the rest unexplained. The D gene and trimming were derived from the DNA, and the V and J assignments and clone size from that table. This sample holds 150,000 or so clones; around two thirds were observed only once. The ten largest clonotypes hold less than 11% of the sample.

In total, 600 or so healthy bone marrow donors made up the cohort. All cohort members were sampled while nominally healthy, although unrecorded immune exposures were likely present. The donor was CMV seropositive and was included in the group of almost 300 seropositive cohort members. A peripheral blood sample was provided by each donor, and peripheral blood mononuclear cells were used for TCR beta sequencing. Genomic DNA was extracted from the blood cell samples with the Qiagen DNeasy Blood Extraction Kit. The sequence joins TRBV11-2 to TRBJ2-5, with a tentative D gene TRBD1 over 6 matching bases. The sample consisted of PBMCs. The clonotype comes from a man aged 30 to 45 in good health and CMV-seropositive. The CDR3 region has the sequence CASSLALAQGHSQETQYF. In nucleotide form, the sequence is TGTGCCAGCAGCTTAGCTCTCGCTCAGGGACATTCGCAAGAGACCCAGTACTTC.